This section outlines one T cell receptor beta chain sequence together with its context. Its specificity is not known. The CDR3 is made up of 15 amino acids. The trim removed 4 bases at V and 3 bases at J, leaving 6 bases unmatched. Germline CDR1 and CDR2: KGHSH and LQKENI. This specimen comes from a study of OX40 agonist ivuxolimab in advanced cancers. For the study at large: Ivuxolimab, an antibody that agonizes OX40 (CD134), was administered to the patients. Intravenous ivuxolimab was administered to patients every 2 weeks at 0.01 to 10 mg/kg. Participants, 70% to 90% male, averaged roughly 60 years of age, ranging from roughly 20 to 79.

Clones were read by immunoSEQ multiplex PCR, and TCRdb kept only the in-frame ones, dropping some. The data hold fewer than 120,000 clones, with approximately 90% observed a single time. General observations from the study: Average numbers of expanded clones were greater in CD8+ T cells than in CD4+.

V and J are TRBV18 and TRBJ1-5; 7 bases map to TRBD1. This clonotype was sampled from an adult with an advanced solid tumor such as melanoma, head and neck, liver or kidney cancer. Sequencing was performed on CD4+ or CD8+ T cells sorted from blood, taken in a trial of the OX40 agonist ivuxolimab. The CDR3 reads CASSQQGLINQPQHF. In DNA form, the CDR3 reads TGTGCCAGCTCACAACAGGGGCTGATCAATCAGCCCCAGCATTTT.